There are many counts of the clone carrying this T cell receptor (beta chain). What it binds is not known. This record comes from a study of T cells in Graves' hyperthyroidism and ophthalmopathy. Study-level findings and limits: Using 13 V-J features, a model discriminated ophthalmopathy from stable hyperthyroidism. Expanded thyroid clonotypes (above 0.001) were mostly also found in blood.

Amplified TCR beta CDR3 regions derived from RNA transcripts. The HTBI primer set drove a first-round RT-PCR of the TCR CDR3. Each CDR3 protein is one row after TCRdb ran MiXCR on the multiplex PCR reads. The table includes fewer than 450,000 distinct CDR3 sequences, 11% to 15% detected once. Clinical Activity Scores of at least 3, NOSPECS grades of at least 4 and durations under 3 months characterized ophthalmopathy patients. Orbital computed tomography, thyroid ultrasound, serum thyroxine and TRAb, and clinical symptoms together informed the diagnoses. The CDR3 covers 17 residues. Germline CDR1 SNHLY, CDR2 FYNNEI. After removal of 6 bases from V and 2 bases from J, the junction contained 6 bases not matched to a gene.

The sequence was collected from a man aged 50 or older with Graves' ophthalmopathy. The sample taken for sequencing was blood. J is TRBJ2-1 and V is TRBV2; 14 bases match TRBD2. The CDR3 DNA is TGTGCCAGCAGGACGGGGACTAGCGGGAGTGCCTACAATGAGCAGTTCTTC. Its translation: CASRTGTSGSAYNEQFF.